This TCR beta chain appears in the sequencing data of a study of Ad26.COV2.S vaccination and SARS-CoV-2 variants. Whole-study context: The Ad26.COV2.S arm of the COV1001 trial was where the donor was placed. Study findings and constraints: People who got the vaccine had more spike-specific TCR breadth than people who got placebo. Measurement of non-spike TCR breadth gave similar results in vaccine and placebo recipients.

This table comes from immunoSEQ multiplex PCR, and its TCRdb copy is limited to in-frame clones, with some not included. In the table there are some 270,000 clones, around nine tenths of which are singletons. This CDR3 is built from 12 residues. The junction had 4 bases not matched to a gene; V was cut back by 5 bases and J by 5 bases. From germline, CDR1 is GTSNPN and CDR2 SVGIG (reference sequence). The treatment: approximately 18 received Ad26.COV2.S at low or high dose, single or two shots; several received placebo; per-sample allocation not given. Following the first vaccine or placebo injection, samples were taken on day 63. The donor's status was that of an adult aged 18-55 years in Boston. Notes on this clone: Its antigen is currently unknown.

The sample consisted of peripheral blood, taken in a trial of Ad26.COV2.S vaccine versus placebo. This chain uses TRBV30 with TRBJ2-5; 8 bases match TRBD1. The sequence came from a person aged 18-60 years who received the Ad26.COV2.S COVID-19 vaccine or a placebo. Here the CDR3 reads CAWRQGRETQYF. DNA of the CDR3: TGTGCCTGGCGACAGGGGAGGGAGACCCAGTACTTC.